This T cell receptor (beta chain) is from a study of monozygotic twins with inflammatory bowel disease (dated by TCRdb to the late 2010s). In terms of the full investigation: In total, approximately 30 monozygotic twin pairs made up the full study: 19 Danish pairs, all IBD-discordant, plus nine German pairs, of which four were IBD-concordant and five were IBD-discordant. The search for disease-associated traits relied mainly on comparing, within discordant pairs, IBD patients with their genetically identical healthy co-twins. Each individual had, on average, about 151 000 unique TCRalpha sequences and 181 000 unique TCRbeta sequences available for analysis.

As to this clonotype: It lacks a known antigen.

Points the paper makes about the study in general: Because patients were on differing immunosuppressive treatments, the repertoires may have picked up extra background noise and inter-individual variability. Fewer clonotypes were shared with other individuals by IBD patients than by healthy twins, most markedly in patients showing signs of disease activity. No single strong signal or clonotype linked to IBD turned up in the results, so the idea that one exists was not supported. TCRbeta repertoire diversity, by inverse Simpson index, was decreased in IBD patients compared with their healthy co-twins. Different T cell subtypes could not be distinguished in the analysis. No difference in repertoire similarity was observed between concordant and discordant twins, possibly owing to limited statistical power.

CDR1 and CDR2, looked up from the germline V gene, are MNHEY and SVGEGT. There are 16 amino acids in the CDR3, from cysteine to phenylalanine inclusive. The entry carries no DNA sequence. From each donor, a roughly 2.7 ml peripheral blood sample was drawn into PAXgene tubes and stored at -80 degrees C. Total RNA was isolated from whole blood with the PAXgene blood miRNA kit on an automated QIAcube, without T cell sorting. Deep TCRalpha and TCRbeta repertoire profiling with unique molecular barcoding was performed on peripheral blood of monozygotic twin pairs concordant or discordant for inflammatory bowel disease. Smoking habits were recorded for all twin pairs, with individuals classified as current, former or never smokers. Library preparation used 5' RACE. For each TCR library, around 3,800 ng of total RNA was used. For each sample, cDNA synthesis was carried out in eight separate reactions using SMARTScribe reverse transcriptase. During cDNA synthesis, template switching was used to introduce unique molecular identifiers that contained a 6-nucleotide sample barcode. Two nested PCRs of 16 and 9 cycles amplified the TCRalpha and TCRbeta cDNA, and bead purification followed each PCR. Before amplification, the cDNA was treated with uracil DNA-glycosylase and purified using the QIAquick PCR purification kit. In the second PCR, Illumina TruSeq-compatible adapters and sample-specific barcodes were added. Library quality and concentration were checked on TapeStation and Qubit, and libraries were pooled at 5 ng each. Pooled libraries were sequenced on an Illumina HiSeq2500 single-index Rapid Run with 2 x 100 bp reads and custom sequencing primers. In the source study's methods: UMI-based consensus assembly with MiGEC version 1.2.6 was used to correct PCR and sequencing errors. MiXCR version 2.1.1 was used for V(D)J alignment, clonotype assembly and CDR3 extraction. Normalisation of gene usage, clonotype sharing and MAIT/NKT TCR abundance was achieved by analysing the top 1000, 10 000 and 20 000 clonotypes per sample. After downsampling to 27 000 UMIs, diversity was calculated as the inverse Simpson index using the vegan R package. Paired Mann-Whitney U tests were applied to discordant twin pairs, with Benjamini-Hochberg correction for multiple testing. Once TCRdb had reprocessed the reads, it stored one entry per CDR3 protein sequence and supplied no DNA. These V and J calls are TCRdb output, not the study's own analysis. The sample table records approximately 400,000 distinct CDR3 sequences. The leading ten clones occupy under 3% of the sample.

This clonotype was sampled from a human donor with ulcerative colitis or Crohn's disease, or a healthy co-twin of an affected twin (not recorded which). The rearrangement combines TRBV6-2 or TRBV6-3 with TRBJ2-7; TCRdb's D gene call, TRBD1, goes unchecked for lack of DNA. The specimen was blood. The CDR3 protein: CASSPATTPGSYEQYF.